Each of the 5 T cell receptor beta chains below was sequenced from the same sample in a study of cytomegalovirus exposure and HLA in healthy donors. Amplification used 60 Vbeta primers and 13 Jbeta primers. Method: immunoSEQ multiplex PCR; TCRdb's copy keeps in-frame clones and lacks some. Counted here are under 85,000 clones, roughly 77% occurring once; the ten biggest clones make up almost 4.5%. Material for sequencing was PBMCs. The receptor source for this set is a woman aged 25 to 39 in good health and CMV-seronegative.

The V and J genes are TRBV10-1 and TRBJ2-1, with 12 bases identical to TRBD2. Germline CDR1 WNHNN, CDR2 SYGVQD (reference sequence). J gave up 4 bases and V 2 bases, and 15 bases lay outside the gene matches. This CDR3 contains 20 residues. CDR3 DNA: TGCGCCAGCAGTGAGCCATCGGAAATGCCTAGCGGGGGGGAATACAATGAGCAGTTCTTC. Protein sequence: CASSEPSEMPSGGEYNEQFF.

V usage is TRBV10-2 and J usage is TRBJ2-7, with a possible D match to TRBD2 (6 bases). Trimming removed 10 bases at V and 5 bases at J, with 15 bases between. The CDR3 extends over 12 amino acids. Germline loops: CDR1 WSHSY, CDR2 SAAADI. CDR3 DNA sequence: TGCGCCACCGGGACTCGGAATAACGAGCAGTACTTC. Translation gives CATGTRNNEQYF.

CDR3 nucleotides: TGTGCCTGGACTAGCGGATACGAGCAGTACTTC. Translated, it gives CAWTSGYEQYF. The V gene is TRBV30, the J gene TRBJ2-7, with 7 nucleotides matching TRBD2. Germline assignment: CDR1 GTSNPN and CDR2 SVGIG (reference sequence). CDR3 size: 11 residues. Unmatched junction bases numbered 1, after V lost 4 bases and J lost 4 bases.

V is TRBV7-9 and J is TRBJ1-5; D is possibly TRBD1 (5 bases). This CDR3 contains 14 residues. Trimming removed 7 bases at V and 2 bases at J, with 12 bases between. Germline V CDR1 and CDR2: SEHNR, FQNEAQ (reference sequence). CDR3 loop: CASTSEGRNQPQHF. CDR3 DNA: TGTGCCAGCACCTCGGAGGGGCGCAATCAGCCCCAGCATTTT. The full variable domain, completed using reference TRBV7-9 and TRBJ1-5, is DTGVSQNPRHKITKRGQNVTFRCDPISEHNRLYWYRQTLGQGPEFLTYFQNEAQLEKSRLLSDRFSAERPKGSFSTLEIQRTEQGDSAMYLCASTSEGRNQPQHFGDGTRLSIL.

The table lists this clone with a few counts. The chain has TRBV28 and TRBJ2-3; 9 nucleotides line up with TRBD1. Germline loops: CDR1 MDHEN, CDR2 SYDVKM. The ends lost 5 bases at V and 2 bases at J; junction bases unmatched: 8. CDR3 length equals 16 residues. The CDR3 DNA reads TGTGCCAGCAGTCCATTGACAGGGGGGACCACAGATACGCAGTATTTT. Residues: CASSPLTGGTTDTQYF.